Listed here are 25 T cell receptor beta chains from one sample, sequenced in a study of cytomegalovirus exposure and HLA in healthy donors. Primers: 60 Vbeta forward and 13 Jbeta reverse. The table came from immunoSEQ multiplex PCR; TCRdb's copy has only in-frame clones and leaves some out. Here the sample spans around 150,000 clones, approximately 82% being singletons. Sequencing used PBMCs. The origin of the receptors is a man aged 40-50 years in good health and CMV-seronegative.

This clone was recorded once. The rearrangement joins TRBV6-1 to TRBJ1-1; 7 bases map to TRBD1. Germline lookup yields CDR1 MNHNS and CDR2 SASEGT. The CDR3 sequence is 14 residues long. J was trimmed by 0 bases and V by 6 bases; bases with no gene match: 4. CDR3 sequence reads: CASRGGQVNTEAFF. The CDR3 DNA sequence: TGTGCCAGCAGAGGCGGACAGGTGAACACTGAAGCTTTCTTT.

The rearrangement joins TRBV10-3 to TRBJ2-1; D is possibly TRBD1 (6 bases). The germline V and J ends were trimmed by 10 bases and 0 bases, with 19 bases remaining between them. The germline CDR1 and CDR2 sequences are ENHRY and SYGVKD. The CDR3 covers 16 residues. The CDR3 coding sequence is TGTGCCACCTCATCCAGCCAGGGGAGCTCCTACAATGAGCAGTTCTTC. Translating gives CATSSSQGSSYNEQFF.

V and J are TRBV30 and TRBJ1-1; 7 bases map to TRBD1. The CDR3 loop spans 15 amino acids. Germline V lookup: CDR1 GTSNPN, CDR2 SVGIG (reference sequence). Losses at the gene ends were 0 bases for V and 1 base for J; bases not matched to a gene: 5. The CDR3 protein is CAWSVSRTGNTEAFF. The CDR3 nucleotides read TGTGCCTGGAGTGTATCACGGACAGGGAACACTGAAGCTTTCTTT. The full variable domain, completed using reference TRBV30 and TRBJ1-1, is SQTIHQWPATLVQPVGSPLSLECTVEGTSNPNLYWYRQAAGRGLQLLFYSVGIGQISSEVPQNLSASRPQDRQFILSSKKLLLSDSGFYLCAWSVSRTGNTEAFFGQGTRLTVV.

The V gene is TRBV4-3, the J gene TRBJ1-5; weak D call: TRBD1 (5 bases). V lost 0 bases, J lost 7 bases, and 10 bases lay in between. CDR1 LGHNA and CDR2 YSLEER come from the germline V gene. CDR3 length equals 14 residues. In nucleotides, the CDR3 is TGCGCCAGCAGCCAAGACAGGGTTCGGCAGCCCCAGCATTTT. Translation: CASSQDRVRQPQHF.

The V call is TRBV7-8, the J call TRBJ2-7; 9 nucleotides agree with TRBD1. CDR1 and CDR2 (germline): SGHVS, FQNEAQ. The CDR3 has 15 residues. V gave up 1 base and J gave up 1 base; unmatched junction bases: 2. CDR3 residues: CASSLGDRVSYEQYF. In DNA, the CDR3 is TGTGCCAGCAGCTTAGGGGACAGGGTGTCCTACGAGCAGTACTTC.

This rearrangement joins TRBV27 to TRBJ1-2; tentatively, D is TRBD1 (6 bases). From germline, CDR1 is MNHEY and CDR2 SMNVEV (reference sequence). The CDR3 loop spans 13 amino acids. V was trimmed by 3 bases and J by 4 bases, leaving 9 bases between them. CDR3 nucleotide sequence: TGTGCCAGCAGTTTGGGCAGGGGCTATGGCTACACCTTC. The encoded protein is CASSLGRGYGYTF.

V usage is TRBV6-1 and J usage is TRBJ2-3; D not resolved. Germline V CDR1 and CDR2: MNHNS, SASEGT. V shed 1 base and J shed 3 bases, with 8 bases lying between them. The CDR3 totals 14 residues. This CDR3 is CASSEGGATDTQYF. CDR3 bases: TGTGCCAGCAGTGAAGGAGGAGCTACAGATACGCAGTATTTT.

V is TRBV5-4 and J is TRBJ2-6; D remains ambiguous. Germline V gene lookup returns CDR1 SGHNT and CDR2 YYREEE (reference sequence). The CDR3 loop spans 15 amino acids. V shed 4 bases and J shed 2 bases, with 10 bases lying between them. The CDR3 coding sequence is TGTGCCAGCAGCCCCCCCCTTCCTGGGGCCAACGTCCTGACTTTC. It specifies CASSPPLPGANVLTF.

The chain is built from TRBV11-1 and TRBJ2-4, with 7 bases matching TRBD1. After removal of 3 bases from V and 0 bases from J, the junction contained 8 bases not matched to a gene. Germline V lookup: CDR1 SGHAT, CDR2 FQDESV (reference sequence). CDR3 length: 17 amino acids. CDR3: CASSFRTGALAKNIQYF. CDR3 bases: TGTGCCAGCAGCTTCCGGACAGGAGCACTAGCCAAAAACATTCAGTACTTC.

This clone is a singleton in its sample. This chain links TRBV5-1 with TRBJ2-5; possibly TRBD1 for D (6 bases). V lost 4 bases to trimming and J lost 4 bases, with 17 bases between them. Germline V lookup: CDR1 SGHRS, CDR2 YFSETQ. This CDR3 has 15 amino acids. The CDR3 nucleotides read TGCGCCAGCAGCGTGCAGCCGACAGGTGGAGAGACCCAGTACTTC. It codes for CASSVQPTGGETQYF.

The chain has TRBV5-1 and TRBJ2-7; 9 bases are shared with TRBD1. The CDR3 has 14 residues. Germline V CDR1 and CDR2: SGHRS, YFSETQ. Trimming at V came to 0 bases and at J to 3 bases, leaving 1 base not matched to a gene. The CDR3 DNA sequence: TGCGCCAGCAGCTTGGCGGGACAGGGCTACGAGCAGTACTTC. Amino acid sequence: CASSLAGQGYEQYF.

This chain links TRBV5-5 with TRBJ1-5; maybe TRBD1 (6 bases). The CDR3 is made up of 15 amino acids. The germline V and J ends were trimmed by 4 bases and 10 bases, with 21 bases remaining between them. Germline CDR1 is SGHKS and CDR2 is YYEKEE (reference sequence). DNA for the CDR3: TGTGCCAGCAGCCCTGGGACACCTTCAAATGAACCCCAGCATTTT. This gives the protein CASSPGTPSNEPQHF.

The V call is TRBV9, the J call TRBJ1-3, with 8 bases lining up with TRBD1. V dropped 0 bases and J dropped 4; count of bases not matched to a gene: 6. This CDR3 spans 16 amino acids. CDR1 is SGDLS and CDR2 is YYNGEE in the germline V gene. This CDR3 is CASSVVDRVAGNTIYF. DNA of the CDR3: TGTGCCAGCAGCGTAGTGGACAGGGTAGCGGGAAACACCATATATTTT. Complete variable domain (other parts from reference TRBV9 and TRBJ1-3): DSGVTQTPKHLITATGQRVTLRCSPRSGDLSVYWYQQSLDQGLQFLIQYYNGEERAKGNILERFSAQQFPDLHSELNLSSLELGDSALYFCASSVVDRVAGNTIYFGEGSWLTVV.

The chain combines TRBV28 with TRBJ2-7, with a weak D call TRBD2 (5 bases). Germline V CDR1 and CDR2: MDHEN, SYDVKM. With 8 bases removed from V and 5 bases from J, the gap between germline ends came to 22 bases. The CDR3 length is 15 residues. In DNA form, the CDR3 reads TGTGCCAGCCGCCCCCCGGGGTCTGGGAAAAACGAGCAGTACTTC. Its translation is CASRPPGSGKNEQYF.

The V gene is TRBV7-9, the J gene TRBJ2-2; D is uncertain. V lost 4 bases and J 1 base, leaving 4 bases between the germline ends. The V gene's germline CDR1 is SEHNR and CDR2 FQNEAQ (reference sequence). This CDR3 has 13 residues. The CDR3 bases are TGTGCCAGCAGCTCCAGGAACACCGGGGAGCTGTTTTTT. Residues: CASSSRNTGELFF.

This clone was recorded only once. The CDR3 DNA is TGTGCCAGCAGTTTATCGCCAGCGGGAGAGGGCGAGCAGTACTTC. This encodes CASSLSPAGEGEQYF. This chain connects TRBV27 to TRBJ2-7; 8 bases match TRBD2. V was pared by 0 bases and J by 6 bases, with 7 bases of the junction left unmatched. CDR3 length equals 15 residues. Per the germline V gene, CDR1 is MNHEY and CDR2 is SMNVEV (reference sequence).

J is TRBJ2-1 and V is TRBV2; the match to TRBD2 covers 14 bases. J lost 3 bases, V lost 6 bases, and 4 bases had no gene match. This CDR3 is 16 amino acids long. CDR1 is SNHLY, CDR2 FYNNEI, per germline. This CDR3 is CASSQTSGGVYNEQFF. CDR3 DNA sequence: TGTGCCAGCAGCCAGACTAGCGGGGGGGTCTACAATGAGCAGTTCTTC.

CDR3 sequence: CVTNRAGTDTQYF. The CDR3 DNA reads TGTGTCACGAACAGGGCTGGCACAGATACGCAGTATTTT. J is TRBJ2-3 and V is TRBV27; the D gene is possibly TRBD1 (6 bases). CDR3 size: 13 residues. The germline CDR1 and CDR2 sequences are MNHEY and SMNVEV (reference sequence).

This clone was found once. The chain couples TRBV5-1 to TRBJ2-5; the match to TRBD2 covers 10 bases. This CDR3 region has 16 residues. V trimming: 0 bases; J trimming: 3 bases; junction bases outside the gene matches: 5. Germline loops: CDR1 SGHRS, CDR2 YFSETQ. The CDR3 loop is CASSLERGGSKETQYF. CDR3 DNA: TGCGCCAGCAGCTTGGAGCGGGGGGGTTCAAAAGAGACCCAGTACTTC.

This clone was found a few times. V gene TRBV7-9 combines with J gene TRBJ2-1, with 10 positions matching TRBD2. J lost 3 bases, V lost 5 bases, and 4 bases had no gene match. This CDR3 has 15 residues. In germline, CDR1 is SEHNR, CDR2 FQNEAQ (reference sequence). CDR3 sequence reads: CASSLSGRHYNEQFF. The CDR3 DNA reads as TGTGCCAGCAGCCTTAGCGGGAGGCACTACAATGAGCAGTTCTTC.

The chain links TRBV5-1 to TRBJ1-3; 8 nucleotides line up with TRBD1. The CDR3 covers 15 residues. Germline assignment: CDR1 SGHRS and CDR2 YFSETQ. Trimming cost V 4 bases and J 2 bases; bases outside gene matches: 5. The CDR3 DNA sequence: TGCGCCAGCAGCCTCGGACAGGGAGCTGGAAACACCATATATTTT. Translating gives CASSLGQGAGNTIYF.

As for this clone: A junction boundary mismatches the germline segment, possibly from a read error. The chain combines TRBV18 with TRBJ2-7; no definite D call. The CDR3 runs 13 residues. Germline CDR1 reads KGHSH; CDR2 reads LQKENI. CDR3 amino acids: CTSSPTRDYEQYF. CDR3 in DNA: TGTACCAGCTCACCAACGCGAGACTACGAGCAGTACTTC.

The chain links TRBV7-2 to TRBJ1-5; D call uncertain. V lost 1 base and J 1 base, leaving 8 bases between the germline ends. This CDR3 region has 15 residues. The V gene's germline CDR1 is SGHTA and CDR2 FQGNSA. The CDR3 DNA reads TGTGCCAGCAGCTTAGACGGAGGGAGCAATCAGCCCCAGCATTTT. Translation gives CASSLDGGSNQPQHF.

The V call is TRBV9, the J call TRBJ1-1, with D uncertain. Germline V gene sequence: CDR1 SGDLS, CDR2 YYNGEE. This CDR3 has 15 residues. The V gene lost 0 bases and the J gene lost 0 bases, with 9 bases spanning the gap. CDR3 bases: TGTGCCAGCAGCGTAGATGAGCGGATGAACACTGAAGCTTTCTTT. Its protein is CASSVDERMNTEAFF.

The chain carries TRBV30 and TRBJ2-5; D may be TRBD1 (6 bases). CDR3 size: 12 residues. V lost 3 bases and J lost 3, with 8 bases in between. Germline assignment: CDR1 GTSNPN and CDR2 SVGIG (reference sequence). The CDR3 DNA reads as TGTGCCTGGAGGGACAGAGAAGAGACCCAGTACTTC. It codes for CAWRDREETQYF. Full variable domain (outside the CDR3, taken from reference TRBV30 and TRBJ2-5): SQTIHQWPATLVQPVGSPLSLECTVEGTSNPNLYWYRQAAGRGLQLLFYSVGIGQISSEVPQNLSASRPQDRQFILSSKKLLLSDSGFYLCAWRDREETQYFGPGTRLLVL.